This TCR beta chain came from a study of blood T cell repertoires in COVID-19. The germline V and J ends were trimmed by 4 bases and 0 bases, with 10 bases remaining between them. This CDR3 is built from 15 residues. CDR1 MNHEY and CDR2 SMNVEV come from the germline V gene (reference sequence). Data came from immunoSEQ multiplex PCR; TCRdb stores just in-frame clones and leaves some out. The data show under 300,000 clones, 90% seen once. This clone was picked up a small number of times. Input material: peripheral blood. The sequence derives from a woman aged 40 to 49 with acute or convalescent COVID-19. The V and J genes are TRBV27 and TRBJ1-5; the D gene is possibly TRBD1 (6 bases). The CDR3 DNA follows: TGTGCCAGCAGTTCGAGGGGGTATAGCAATCAGCCCCAGCATTTT. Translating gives CASSSRGYSNQPQHF.